These 20 T cell receptor beta chains were sequenced from one sample in a study of T cells in tumors after PD-1 blockade. Assay used: immunoSEQ multiplex PCR; TCRdb lists only in-frame clones, some missing. The table includes approximately 63,000 clones, about 74% detected once. The material sequenced was PBMCs, taken after anti-PD-1 treatment. The receptors come from a human donor with basal cell carcinoma.

This chain connects TRBV6-5 to TRBJ1-3, with 8 bases that match TRBD1. The CDR3 runs to 13 residues. CDR1 and CDR2 (germline): MNHEY, SVGAGI. J lost 0 bases, V lost 10 bases, and 2 bases had no gene match. The CDR3 spells CATGQGSGNTIYF. CDR3 nucleotides: TGTGCCACCGGACAGGGCTCTGGAAACACCATATATTTT.

CDR3 sequence: CASSSGGDLYNEQFF. In DNA form, the CDR3 reads TGTGCCAGCAGCTCTGGGGGGGACCTCTACAATGAGCAGTTCTTC. V is TRBV9 and J is TRBJ2-1; 7 nucleotides agree with TRBD2. The germline V gene encodes CDR1 SGDLS and CDR2 YYNGEE. The length of the CDR3 is 15 residues. J gave up 3 bases and V 4 bases, and 7 bases lay outside the gene matches.

The V call is TRBV7-9, the J call TRBJ1-5, with 7 positions matching TRBD1. Germline V lookup: CDR1 SEHNR, CDR2 FQNEAQ (reference sequence). V gave up 4 bases and J gave up 7 bases; unmatched junction bases: 7. The CDR3 runs 14 residues. This CDR3 is CASSSTGPNQPQHF. The CDR3 DNA reads as TGTGCCAGCAGCTCGACAGGGCCCAACCAGCCCCAGCATTTT.

Written as DNA, the CDR3 is TGTGCCAGCAGCTTCGACAGTTCCTCCTACGAGCAGTACTTC. It is translated as CASSFDSSSYEQYF. This chain connects TRBV5-4 to TRBJ2-7, with D possibly being TRBD1 (5 bases). Trimming removed 2 bases at V and 0 bases at J, with 9 bases between. Germline assignment: CDR1 SGHNT and CDR2 YYREEE (reference sequence). The CDR3 contains 14 residues.

This clone is judged medium-sized. The V gene is TRBV5-1, the J gene TRBJ2-2; D assignment may be TRBD1 or TRBD2 (5 bases each). V was cut by 1 base and J by 7 bases, with 8 bases left in between. Germline V lookup: CDR1 SGHRS, CDR2 YFSETQ. This CDR3 has 13 amino acids. Here the CDR3 reads CASSLLGDGELFF. The CDR3 region has the DNA TGCGCCAGCAGCTTGTTGGGGGACGGGGAGCTGTTTTTT.

The J gene is TRBJ2-1, the V gene TRBV19; a weak D match, TRBD2 (5 bases). The CDR3 contains 15 residues. V was pared by 3 bases and J by 3 bases, with 12 bases between. The germline gives CDR1 LNHDA, CDR2 SQIVND (reference sequence). The CDR3 DNA reads TGTGCCAGTAGTATCGGTAGGGAGTACTACAATGAGCAGTTCTTC. It encodes CASSIGREYYNEQFF. The full variable domain, rest sourced from reference TRBV19 and TRBJ2-1, is DGGITQSPKYLFRKEGQNVTLSCEQNLNHDAMYWYRQDPGQGLRLIYYSQIVNDFQKGDIAEGYSVSREKKESFPLTVTSAQKNPTAFYLCASSIGREYYNEQFFGPGTRLTVL.

This chain connects TRBV4-1 to TRBJ2-2; 9 bases agree with TRBD2. The CDR3 has 15 amino acids. The germline gives CDR1 MGHRA, CDR2 YSYEKL. V shed 4 bases and J 7 bases; nucleotides not matched to a gene: 7. CDR3 nucleotide sequence: TGCGCCAGCAGCCTGAGCGGGGGGAGTGACGGGGAGCTGTTTTTT. The encoded protein is CASSLSGGSDGELFF.

The CDR3 DNA sequence: TGTGCCAGCAGTTTCTCCGGAATCGGGACAGGGACCGATGGCTACACCTTC. It is translated as CASSFSGIGTGTDGYTF. V is TRBV27 and J is TRBJ1-2; 9 bases agree with TRBD1. Unmatched junction bases numbered 14, after V lost 3 bases and J lost 6 bases. Germline loops: CDR1 MNHEY, CDR2 SMNVEV (reference sequence). The CDR3 loop spans 17 amino acids.

The chain has TRBV9 and TRBJ2-3; 7 nucleotides line up with TRBD2. Trimming removed 0 bases from V and 1 base from J; junction bases left unmatched: 2. CDR3 size: 15 residues. Germline V gives CDR1 SGDLS, CDR2 YYNGEE. In DNA form, the CDR3 reads TGTGCCAGCAGCGTAGGCGGGGGTGGCACAGATACGCAGTATTTT. Translation: CASSVGGGGTDTQYF.

This clone showed up just a few times. The chain recombines TRBV19 with TRBJ2-3, with 8 positions matching TRBD1. This CDR3 is 19 amino acids long. Trimming took 5 bases from V and 2 from J; bases not matched to a gene: 18. Germline V gene lookup returns CDR1 LNHDA and CDR2 SQIVND (reference sequence). CDR3 region: CASSQTGTGPFRHTDTQYF. Here the CDR3 DNA reads TGTGCCAGTAGTCAGACTGGGACAGGACCGTTCAGGCACACAGATACGCAGTATTTT.

The chain couples TRBV2 to TRBJ1-4; TRBD1 matches 8 bases. The CDR3 runs 12 residues. The trim removed 8 bases at V and 7 bases at J, leaving 3 bases unmatched. Germline values: CDR1 SNHLY, CDR2 FYNNEI. The CDR3 protein is CASRTGFEKLFF. Here the CDR3 DNA reads TGTGCCAGCCGGACAGGGTTTGAAAAACTGTTTTTT.

The gene calls are TRBV5-6 and TRBJ2-3; TRBD1 aligns across 9 bases. The V gene end was trimmed by 3 bases and the J gene end by 4 bases; junction bases not matched to a gene: 9. The V gene's germline CDR1 is SGHDT and CDR2 YYEEEE. The CDR3 is 16 residues long. The CDR3 sequence is CASSYTGGGNADTQYF. The CDR3 nucleotides read TGTGCCAGCAGCTACACAGGGGGCGGCAACGCAGATACGCAGTATTTT.

This chain connects TRBV11-3 to TRBJ2-6; D possibly matches TRBD1 or TRBD2 (5 bases each). The CDR3 runs 19 residues. V was clipped by 5 bases and J by 2 bases, with 22 bases between them. Germline V gives CDR1 SGHNT, CDR2 YENEEA. The CDR3 here is CASSLGMGPGDPGANVLTF. CDR3 DNA sequence: TGTGCCAGCAGCCTAGGGATGGGACCCGGGGACCCTGGGGCCAACGTCCTGACTTTC.

This sequence joins TRBV12-3 or TRBV12-4 and TRBJ2-1, with D maybe TRBD1 (6 bases). V was cut by 2 bases and J by 8 bases, with 10 bases left in between. The CDR3 has 13 residues. The CDR3 loop reads CASSLHRADEQFF. CDR3 nucleotide sequence: TGTGCCAGCAGTTTACACAGGGCAGATGAGCAGTTCTTC.

The chain is built from TRBV2 and TRBJ2-6, with no clear D. The CDR3 sequence is 17 residues long. V lost 1 base and J 0 bases, leaving 10 bases between the germline ends. Germline V gene sequence: CDR1 SNHLY, CDR2 FYNNEI. The CDR3: CASSEGHMDSGANVLTF. The DNA of the CDR3 is TGTGCCAGCAGTGAAGGGCATATGGACTCTGGGGCCAACGTCCTGACTTTC.

This clone occurred once. The chain couples TRBV10-2 to TRBJ2-2; perhaps TRBD1 as D (6 bases). With 8 bases removed from V and 3 bases from J, the gap between germline ends came to 19 bases. The CDR3 is made up of 16 amino acids. Germline lookup yields CDR1 WSHSY and CDR2 SAAADI. In DNA, the CDR3 is TGCGCCAGCGGGTCGGGACACTCAAGGGACACCGGGGAGCTGTTTTTT. Amino acids: CASGSGHSRDTGELFF.

In its sample, this clone was seen once. J is TRBJ1-2 and V is TRBV7-8; 7 bases map to TRBD1. This CDR3 has 14 residues. Germline CDR1 and CDR2: SGHVS and FQNEAQ. The ends lost 5 bases at V and 1 base at J; junction bases unmatched: 4. This chain's CDR3 is CASSIQGGNYGYTF. The CDR3 nucleotides are TGTGCCAGCAGCATTCAGGGGGGTAACTATGGCTACACCTTC. Combining the CDR3 with reference TRBV7-8 and TRBJ1-2 gives the whole variable domain GAGVSQSPRYKVAKRGQDVALRCDPISGHVSLFWYQQALGQGPEFLTYFQNEAQLDKSGLPSDRFFAERPEGSVSTLKIQRTQQEDSAVYLCASSIQGGNYGYTFGSGTRLTVV.

A few counts support this clone. This chain joins TRBV5-6 and TRBJ2-7, with no clear D. CDR1 is SGHDT, CDR2 YYEEEE, per germline. The CDR3 is 14 amino acids. V was cut by 2 bases and J by 0 bases, with 9 bases left in between. Here the CDR3 reads CASSFPDGSYEQYF. CDR3 coding DNA: TGTGCCAGCAGCTTTCCCGACGGCTCCTACGAGCAGTACTTC.

This clone has only one observation. The chain is built from TRBV4-1 and TRBJ1-4, with TRBD1 matching over 7 bases. CDR1 is MGHRA, CDR2 YSYEKL, per germline. V was clipped by 1 base and J by 8 bases; unmatched bases: 7. CDR3 length equals 15 residues. The CDR3 sequence is CASSQAETGREKLFF. The CDR3 region has the DNA TGCGCCAGCAGCCAAGCGGAGACAGGGCGGGAAAAACTGTTTTTT.

This clone ranks as medium-sized. In DNA form, the CDR3 reads TGTGCCAGCAGTGATTACGGGACAGGGGGCAACACCGGGGAGCTGTTTTTT. Its translation: CASSDYGTGGNTGELFF. The V call is TRBV6-1, the J call TRBJ2-2, with 12 bases fitting TRBD1. Germline assignment: CDR1 MNHNS and CDR2 SASEGT. The junction had 4 bases not matched to a gene; V was cut back by 3 bases and J by 2 bases. The CDR3 sequence is 17 residues long.